This T cell receptor (beta chain) was documented in a study of T cell responses to AZD1222 COVID-19 vaccine. TCRdb's copy holds only in-frame clones and misses some; the assay was immunoSEQ multiplex PCR. The table records roughly 150,000 clones, approximately 90% of them present only once. As regards this clone: Its specificity is not known.

Trimming took off 0 bases at V and 1 base at J, with 10 bases between the two ends. CDR1 is KGHDR, CDR2 SFDVKD, per germline. This CDR3 comprises 16 residues. Broader study findings: Spike was spanned by vaccine-associated CD4 TCRs, which were dominant at 160-218 and 743-854. In a largely white British group with more females than males, clonal diversity was possibly underestimated. Only a handful of AZD1222 recipients were seropositive at baseline.

The source material was peripheral blood, sampled on day 0 of AZD1222 vaccination. The TCR was taken from an adult in good health. J is TRBJ2-3 and V is TRBV24-1, with D possibly TRBD1 on 6 matching bases. The CDR3 reads CATSDLTGNGTDTQYF. CDR3 DNA sequence: TGTGCCACCAGTGATTTGACAGGGAACGGCACAGATACGCAGTATTTT.